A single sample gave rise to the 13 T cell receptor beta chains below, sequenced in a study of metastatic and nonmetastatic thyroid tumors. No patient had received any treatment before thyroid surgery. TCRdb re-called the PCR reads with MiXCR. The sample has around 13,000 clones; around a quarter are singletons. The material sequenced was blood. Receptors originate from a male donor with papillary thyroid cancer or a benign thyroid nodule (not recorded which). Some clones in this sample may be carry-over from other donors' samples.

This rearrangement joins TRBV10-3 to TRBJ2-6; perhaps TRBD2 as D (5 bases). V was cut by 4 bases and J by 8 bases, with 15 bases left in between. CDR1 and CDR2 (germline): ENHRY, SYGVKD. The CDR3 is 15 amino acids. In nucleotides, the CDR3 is TGTGCCATCAGTGGAAAGGGAAGCGGTTCCAACGTCCTGACTTTC. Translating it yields CAISGKGSGSNVLTF.

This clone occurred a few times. The CDR3 nucleotides read TGTGCCAGCAGTGAAAACAGGGAGCAGTACTTC. Residues: CASSENREQYF. The chain uses TRBV28 and TRBJ2-7; D possibly corresponds to TRBD1 (5 bases). Germline values: CDR1 MDHEN, CDR2 SYDVKM. V was cut by 5 bases and J by 7 bases, with 9 bases left in between. This CDR3 region has 11 residues.

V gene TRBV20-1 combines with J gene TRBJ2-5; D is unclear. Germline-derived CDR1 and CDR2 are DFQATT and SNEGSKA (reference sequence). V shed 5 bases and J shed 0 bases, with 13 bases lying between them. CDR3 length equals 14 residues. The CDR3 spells CSAGPDEYQETQYF. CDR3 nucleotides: TGCAGTGCTGGACCAGACGAGTACCAAGAGACCCAGTACTTC.

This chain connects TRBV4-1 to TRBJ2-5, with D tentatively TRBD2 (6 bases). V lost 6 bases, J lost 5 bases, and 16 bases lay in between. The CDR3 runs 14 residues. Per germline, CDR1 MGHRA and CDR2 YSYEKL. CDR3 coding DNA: TGCGCCAGCAGGCCAGCGTATGGGAGGGAGACCCAGTACTTC. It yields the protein CASRPAYGRETQYF.

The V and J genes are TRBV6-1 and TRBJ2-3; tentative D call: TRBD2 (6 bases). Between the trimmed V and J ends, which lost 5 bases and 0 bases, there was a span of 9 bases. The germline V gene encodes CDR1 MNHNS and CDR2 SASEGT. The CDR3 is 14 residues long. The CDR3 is CASSPGLSTDTQYF. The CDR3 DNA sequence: TGTGCCAGCAGTCCGGGACTCAGCACAGATACGCAGTATTTT.

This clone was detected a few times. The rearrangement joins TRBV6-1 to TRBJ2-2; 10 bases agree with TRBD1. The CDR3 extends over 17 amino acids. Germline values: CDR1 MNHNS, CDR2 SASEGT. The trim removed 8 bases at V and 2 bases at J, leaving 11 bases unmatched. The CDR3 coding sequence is TGTGCCAGCTGGGATCCGGGACAGGGGTTAAACACCGGGGAGCTGTTTTTT. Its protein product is CASWDPGQGLNTGELFF.

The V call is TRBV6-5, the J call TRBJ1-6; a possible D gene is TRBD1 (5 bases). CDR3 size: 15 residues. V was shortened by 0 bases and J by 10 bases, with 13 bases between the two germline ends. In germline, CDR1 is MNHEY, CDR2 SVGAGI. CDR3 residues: CASSYSGQNGSPLHF. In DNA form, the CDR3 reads TGTGCCAGCAGTTACTCGGGGCAGAACGGCTCACCCCTCCACTTT.

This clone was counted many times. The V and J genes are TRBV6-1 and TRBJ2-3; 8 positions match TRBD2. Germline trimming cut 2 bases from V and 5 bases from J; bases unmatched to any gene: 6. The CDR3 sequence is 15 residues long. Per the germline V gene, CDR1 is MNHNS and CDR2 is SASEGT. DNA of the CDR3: TGTGCCAGCAGTGAAATGAGCGGGAGCGGAGATACGCAGTATTTT. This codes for CASSEMSGSGDTQYF.

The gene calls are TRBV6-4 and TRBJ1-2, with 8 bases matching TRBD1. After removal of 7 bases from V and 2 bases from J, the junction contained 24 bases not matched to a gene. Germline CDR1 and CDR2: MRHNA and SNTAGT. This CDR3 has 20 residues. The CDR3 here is CASTMTGASLTGRGNYGYTF. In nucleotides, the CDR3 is TGTGCCAGCACGATGACAGGGGCCTCCCTGACAGGGCGAGGGAACTATGGCTACACCTTC.

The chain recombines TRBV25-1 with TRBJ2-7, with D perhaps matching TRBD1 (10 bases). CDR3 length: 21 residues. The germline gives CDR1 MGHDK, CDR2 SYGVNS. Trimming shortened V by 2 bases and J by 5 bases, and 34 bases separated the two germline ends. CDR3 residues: CASSERQGAGGRAGRVHEQYF. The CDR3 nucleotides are TGTGCCAGCAGTGAACGACAGGGGGCGGGCGGGAGGGCCGGGAGGGTCCACGAGCAGTACTTC.

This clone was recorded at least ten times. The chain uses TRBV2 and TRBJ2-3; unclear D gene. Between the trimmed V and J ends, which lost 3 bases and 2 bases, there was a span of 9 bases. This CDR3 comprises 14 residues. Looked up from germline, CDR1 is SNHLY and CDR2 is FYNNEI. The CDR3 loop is CASSDTSYTDTQYF. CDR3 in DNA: TGTGCCAGCAGTGATACCTCCTACACAGATACGCAGTATTTT.

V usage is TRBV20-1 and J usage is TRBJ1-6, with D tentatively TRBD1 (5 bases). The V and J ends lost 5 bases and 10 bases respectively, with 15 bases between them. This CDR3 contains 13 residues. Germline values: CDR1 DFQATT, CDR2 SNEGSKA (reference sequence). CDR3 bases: TGCAGTGCTTCCCAACAGGAATCCTCACCCCTCCACTTT. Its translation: CSASQQESSPLHF.

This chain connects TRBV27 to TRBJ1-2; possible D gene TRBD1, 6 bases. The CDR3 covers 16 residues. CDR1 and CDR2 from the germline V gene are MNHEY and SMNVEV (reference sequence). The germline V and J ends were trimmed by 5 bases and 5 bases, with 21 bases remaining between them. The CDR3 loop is CASSVSVTGGSYGYTF. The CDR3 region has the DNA TGTGCCAGCAGTGTCTCCGTGACAGGTGGGAGTTATGGCTACACCTTC.